The table lists the clone carrying this T cell receptor beta chain with a few counts. The antigen is undetermined. Every sample had a minimum of 6.5 million PBMCs isolated. The data are from a study of blood T cells in healthy people across ages. Findings of the study overall: Both higher diversity and more naive CD4+ cells marked long-lived donors when set against aged donors.

V dropped 1 base and J dropped 7 bases, with 24 bases sitting between them. The CDR3 totals 18 residues. The V gene's germline CDR1 is SGHRS and CDR2 YFSETQ. The second PCR ran about 6 to 12 cycles with a sample-barcoded 5' primer and J-beta primers. Each CDR3 protein gets one entry after TCRdb re-called the 5' RACE reads with MiXCR. The sample lists approximately 2,000,000 distinct CDR3 sequences; about two fifths were seen once. The source material was blood. The receptor comes from a human donor in good health. The chain employs TRBV5-1 and TRBJ2-1; D assignment may be TRBD1 or TRBD2 (5 bases each). CDR3: CASSLQAGTGREANEQFF. CDR3 sequence (DNA): TGCGCCAGCAGCTTGCAGGCAGGGACGGGTAGAGAGGCAAATGAGCAGTTCTTC.